Following are 14 T cell receptor beta chains from one sample sequenced in a study of blood T cell repertoires in COVID-19 (dated by TCRdb to 2018 to 2020). The library was prepared using the immunoSEQ multiplex PCR assay. What TCRdb holds here is the immuneACCESS table cut down to in-frame rearrangements. Part of the clones is not present; checked against another copy, under half of the missing clones reflect an unresolved V gene, and the others are unexplained. In this sample the table shows approximately 380,000 clones, 85% of which occur a single time. Roughly 3.7% of the sample lies in the top ten. Input material: peripheral blood. The receptor source for this set is a woman under 30 with acute or convalescent COVID-19.

The chain links TRBV5-1 to TRBJ1-2; D call uncertain. V was cut by 4 bases and J by 3 bases, with 16 bases left in between. Germline CDR1 reads SGHRS; CDR2 reads YFSETQ. This CDR3 contains 15 residues. CDR3 nucleotides: TGCGCCAGCAGCCCTTTATTTCTCCTTGACTATGGCTACACCTTC. The encoded protein is CASSPLFLLDYGYTF.

The CDR3, as DNA: TGTGCCTGGAGTGTGAACACGAACACCGGGGAGCTGTTTTTT. It codes for CAWSVNTNTGELFF. The V gene is TRBV30, the J gene TRBJ2-2; D call uncertain. Germline V CDR1 and CDR2: GTSNPN, SVGIG (reference sequence). Between the trimmed V and J ends, which lost 0 bases and 0 bases, there was a span of 5 bases. The CDR3 contains 14 residues.

This clone has only a few counts. The chain employs TRBV6-2 or TRBV6-3 and TRBJ1-5, with TRBD1 identical over 7 bases. Trimming at V came to 2 bases and at J to 4 bases, leaving 5 bases not matched to a gene. The CDR3 consists of 15 residues. Germline lookup yields CDR1 MNHEY and CDR2 SVGEGT. The CDR3 nucleotides are TGTGCCAGCAGTTACCCAGGGACAGAAAATCAGCCCCAGCATTTT. This gives the protein CASSYPGTENQPQHF.

This clone was counted only a few times. CDR3 loop: CASSPKGQGANNEQFF. CDR3 sequence (DNA): TGTGCCAGCAGCCCGAAGGGACAGGGGGCAAATAATGAGCAGTTCTTC. The chain employs TRBV7-9 and TRBJ2-1, with 12 bases fitting TRBD1. The CDR3 sequence is 16 residues long. The V and J ends lost 5 bases and 7 bases, in that order; junction bases with no gene match: 9. Germline-derived CDR1 and CDR2 are SEHNR and FQNEAQ (reference sequence).

The chain recombines TRBV19 with TRBJ1-5; no clear D gene. Germline lookup yields CDR1 LNHDA and CDR2 SQIVND (reference sequence). Trimming stripped 5 bases from V and 5 bases from J, with 13 bases between. This CDR3 has 14 amino acids. The CDR3: CASSPAGGYQPQHF. CDR3 nucleotides: TGTGCCAGTAGTCCGGCGGGCGGATATCAGCCCCAGCATTTT. Combining the CDR3 with reference TRBV19 and TRBJ1-5 gives the whole variable domain DGGITQSPKYLFRKEGQNVTLSCEQNLNHDAMYWYRQDPGQGLRLIYYSQIVNDFQKGDIAEGYSVSREKKESFPLTVTSAQKNPTAFYLCASSPAGGYQPQHFGDGTRLSIL.

The rearrangement links TRBV28 to TRBJ2-2, with 7 bases lining up with TRBD1. Germline assignment: CDR1 MDHEN and CDR2 SYDVKM. V gave up 3 bases and J gave up 4 bases; unmatched junction bases: 5. This CDR3 comprises 15 residues. The CDR3 DNA sequence: TGTGCCAGCAGTTTGGTAGGGGGCGGCACCGGGGAGCTGTTTTTT. Protein sequence: CASSLVGGGTGELFF.

The CDR3 DNA is TGTGCCAGCAGTGAAGTCGTTTATCAGCCCCAGCATTTT. It specifies CASSEVVYQPQHF. The chain combines TRBV6-1 with TRBJ1-5; the D is unclear. The CDR3 loop spans 13 amino acids. Trimming took 1 base from V and 5 from J, leaving 6 bases between them. Germline CDR1 is MNHNS and CDR2 is SASEGT.

The rearrangement uses TRBV6-5 and TRBJ2-1, with D perhaps TRBD2 (6 bases). From germline, CDR1 is MNHEY and CDR2 SVGAGI. CDR3 length: 14 residues. Deletions cut 8 bases from V and 2 bases from J, with 13 bases between. The CDR3 spells CASLRESTYNEQFF. In DNA, the CDR3 is TGTGCCAGCCTCCGGGAGTCCACCTACAATGAGCAGTTCTTC.

The chain uses TRBV19 and TRBJ2-7, with a weak D call TRBD2 (5 bases). The CDR3 runs to 14 residues. V dropped 9 bases and J dropped 6 bases, with 21 bases sitting between them. CDR1 is LNHDA and CDR2 is SQIVND in the germline V gene (reference sequence). The CDR3 DNA sequence: TGTGCCAGCAGCGAACTAGTAGGGCCATCCGAGCAGTACTTC. Translating it yields CASSELVGPSEQYF. Full variable domain (rest looked up from reference TRBV19 and TRBJ2-7): DGGITQSPKYLFRKEGQNVTLSCEQNLNHDAMYWYRQDPGQGLRLIYYSQIVNDFQKGDIAEGYSVSREKKESFPLTVTSAQKNPTAFYLCASSELVGPSEQYFGPGTRLTVT.

The rearrangement links TRBV19 to TRBJ1-6; 7 bases map to TRBD1. Germline V gene data show CDR1 as LNHDA and CDR2 as SQIVND (reference sequence). Unmatched junction bases numbered 13, after V lost 6 bases and J lost 11 bases. CDR3 length: 15 residues. CDR3 sequence (DNA): TGTGCCAGTAGCGGACGGACAGGTTTCGAGACACCCCTCCACTTT. Its protein product is CASSGRTGFETPLHF.

The V gene is TRBV6-1, the J gene TRBJ1-2; D uncertain. From germline, CDR1 is MNHNS and CDR2 SASEGT. The CDR3 is made up of 15 amino acids. Between the trimmed V and J ends, which lost 2 bases and 5 bases, there was a span of 15 bases. CDR3 coding DNA: TGTGCCAGCAGTGAATCCATCGTCAAGCCTTATGGCTACACCTTC. Translation gives CASSESIVKPYGYTF.

V is TRBV5-4 and J is TRBJ2-1; 7 bases match TRBD2. V shed 5 bases and J 7 bases; nucleotides not matched to a gene: 6. The germline V gene has CDR1 SGHNT and CDR2 YYREEE (reference sequence). This CDR3 is 13 amino acids long. The CDR3 bases are TGTGCCAGCAGTTACAAAGCGGGGAATGAGCAGTTCTTC. Protein product: CASSYKAGNEQFF.

The chain has TRBV30 and TRBJ2-2; 7 nucleotides match TRBD2. CDR3 length: 15 amino acids. Per the germline V gene, CDR1 is GTSNPN and CDR2 is SVGIG (reference sequence). Trimming cost V 3 bases and J 6 bases; bases outside gene matches: 10. In nucleotides, the CDR3 is TGTGCCTGGAGCGCAGGACTAGTAATAGCCGGGGAGCTGTTTTTT. Protein product: CAWSAGLVIAGELFF.

The V gene is TRBV6-1, the J gene TRBJ2-3; D unresolved. Trimming shortened V by 3 bases and J by 1 base, and 8 bases separated the two germline ends. The germline V gene has CDR1 MNHNS and CDR2 SASEGT. This CDR3 has 14 amino acids. The DNA of the CDR3 is TGTGCCAGCAGTGATCCCACTCGCACAGATACGCAGTATTTT. Translating it yields CASSDPTRTDTQYF.